The clone carrying this T cell receptor (beta chain) was observed a single time. Antigen specificity is unknown. This sample's treatment: oral pan-JAK inhibitor, 5-10 mg twice daily. The record originates from a study of CD8+ T cells in alopecia areata. Study-level points and caveats: There was only one nonresponder, so it was unclear how baseline CD8+ expansion relates to response.

The authors extracted RNA and reverse transcribed it into cDNA as the sequencing template. The repertoire was sequenced with immunoSEQ multiplex PCR; TCRdb's copy has only in-frame clones and lacks some. The sample comprises about 210,000 clones, less than 75% of which are singletons, and roughly 1.5% rests with the top ten. Germline CDR1 reads LNHNV; CDR2 reads YYDKDF (reference sequence). Trimming shortened V by 5 bases and J by 3 bases, and 14 bases separated the two germline ends. This CDR3 comprises 14 residues. The rearrangement uses TRBV15 and TRBJ2-7, with D possibly matching TRBD1 (5 bases). The TCR sequence derives from a human donor with alopecia areata. This specimen consisted of CD4+ T cells sorted from blood, obtained at week 4, from a patient treated with tofacitinib. The CDR3 nucleotides read TGTGCCACCAGCCCTAGACAGCAATACTACGAGCAGTACTTC. Encoded protein: CATSPRQQYYEQYF. The full variable domain, with the rest looked up from reference TRBV15 and TRBJ2-7, is DAMVIQNPRYQVTQFGKPVTLSCSQTLNHNVMYWYQQKSSQAPKLLFHYYDKDFNNEADTPDNFQSRRPNTSFCFLDIRSPGLGDTAMYLCATSPRQQYYEQYFGPGTRLTVT.